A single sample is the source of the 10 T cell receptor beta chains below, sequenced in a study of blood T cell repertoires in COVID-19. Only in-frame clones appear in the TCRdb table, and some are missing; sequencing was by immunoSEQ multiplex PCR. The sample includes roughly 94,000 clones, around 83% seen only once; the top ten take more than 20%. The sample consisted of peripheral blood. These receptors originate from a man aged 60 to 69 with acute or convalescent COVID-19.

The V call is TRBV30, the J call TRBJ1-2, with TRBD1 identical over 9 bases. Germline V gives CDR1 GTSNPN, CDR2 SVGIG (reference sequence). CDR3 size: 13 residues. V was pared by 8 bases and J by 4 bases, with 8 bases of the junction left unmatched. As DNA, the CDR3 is TGTGCCGGGACAGGGTTCTTCGGCTATGGCTACACCTTC. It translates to CAGTGFFGYGYTF.

CDR3 coding DNA: TGTGCCAGTACCCCTATCATCAACTCTGGAAACACCATATATTTT. It translates to CASTPIINSGNTIYF. The chain recombines TRBV19 with TRBJ1-3; D remains unclear. The CDR3 extends over 15 amino acids. Trimming cost V 7 bases and J 0 bases, with 13 bases left between them. The germline CDR1 and CDR2 sequences are LNHDA and SQIVND (reference sequence).

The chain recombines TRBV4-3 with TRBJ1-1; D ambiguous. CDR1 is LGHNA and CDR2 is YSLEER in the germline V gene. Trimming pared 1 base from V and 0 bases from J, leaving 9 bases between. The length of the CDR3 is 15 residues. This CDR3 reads CASSQGLRLNTEAFF. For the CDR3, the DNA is TGCGCCAGCAGCCAAGGGTTGCGCTTGAACACTGAAGCTTTCTTT.

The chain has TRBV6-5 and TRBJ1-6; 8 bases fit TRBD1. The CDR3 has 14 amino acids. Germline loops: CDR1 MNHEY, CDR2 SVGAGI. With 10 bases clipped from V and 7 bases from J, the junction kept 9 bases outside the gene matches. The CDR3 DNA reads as TGTGCCATCACTCGGACAGGGACGAATTCACCCCTCCACTTT. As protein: CAITRTGTNSPLHF.

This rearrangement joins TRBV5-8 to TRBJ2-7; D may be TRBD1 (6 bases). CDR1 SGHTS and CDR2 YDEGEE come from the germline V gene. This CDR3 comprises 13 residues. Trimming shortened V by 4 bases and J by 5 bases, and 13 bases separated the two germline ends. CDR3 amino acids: CASSPLSGDEQYF. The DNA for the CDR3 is TGTGCCAGCAGCCCTCTTTCAGGGGACGAGCAGTACTTC.

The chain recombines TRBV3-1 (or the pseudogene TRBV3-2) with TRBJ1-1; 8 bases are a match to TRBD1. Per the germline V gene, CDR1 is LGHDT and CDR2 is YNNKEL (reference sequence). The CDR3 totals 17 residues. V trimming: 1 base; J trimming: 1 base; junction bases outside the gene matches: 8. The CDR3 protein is CASSQGRLRGQNTEAFF. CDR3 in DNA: TGTGCCAGCAGCCAAGGTCGGCTCAGGGGGCAGAACACTGAAGCTTTCTTT.

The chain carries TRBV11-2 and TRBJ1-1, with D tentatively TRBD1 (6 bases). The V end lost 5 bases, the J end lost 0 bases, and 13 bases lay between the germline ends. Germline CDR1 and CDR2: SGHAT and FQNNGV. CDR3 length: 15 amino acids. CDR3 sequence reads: CASSRGRSMNTEAFF. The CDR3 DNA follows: TGTGCCAGCAGCAGGGGGAGATCCATGAACACTGAAGCTTTCTTT.

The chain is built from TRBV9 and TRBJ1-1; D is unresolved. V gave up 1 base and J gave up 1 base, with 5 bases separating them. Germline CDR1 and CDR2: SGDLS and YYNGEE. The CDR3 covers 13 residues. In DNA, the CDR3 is TGTGCCAGCAGCGTAAACACGAACACTGAAGCTTTCTTT. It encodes CASSVNTNTEAFF.

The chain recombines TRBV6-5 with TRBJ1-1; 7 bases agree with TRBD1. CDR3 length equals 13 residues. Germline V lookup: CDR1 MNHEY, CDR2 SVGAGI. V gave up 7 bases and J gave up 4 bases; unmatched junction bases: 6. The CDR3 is CASNKQGSTEAFF. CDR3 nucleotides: TGTGCCAGCAATAAACAGGGGAGCACTGAAGCTTTCTTT.

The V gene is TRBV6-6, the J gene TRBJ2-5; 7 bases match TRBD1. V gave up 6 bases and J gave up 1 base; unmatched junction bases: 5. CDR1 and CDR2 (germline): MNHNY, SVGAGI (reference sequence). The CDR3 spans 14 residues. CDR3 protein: CASSRGQVQETQYF. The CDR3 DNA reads TGTGCCAGCAGCCGCGGACAGGTCCAAGAGACCCAGTACTTC.